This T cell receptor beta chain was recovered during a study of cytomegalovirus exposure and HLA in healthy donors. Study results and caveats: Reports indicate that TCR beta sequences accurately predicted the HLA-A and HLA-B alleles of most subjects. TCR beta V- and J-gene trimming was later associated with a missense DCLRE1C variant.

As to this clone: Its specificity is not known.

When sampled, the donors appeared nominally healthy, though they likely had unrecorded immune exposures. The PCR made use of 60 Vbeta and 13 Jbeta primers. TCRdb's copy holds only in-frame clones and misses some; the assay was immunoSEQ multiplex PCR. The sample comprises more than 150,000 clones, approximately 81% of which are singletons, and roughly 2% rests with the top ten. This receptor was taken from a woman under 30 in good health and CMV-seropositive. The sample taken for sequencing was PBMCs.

The CDR3 DNA sequence: TGCAGCGTTGAAGAGGGAGGGGTCCCTGGCTACGAGCAGTACTTC. This translates into CSVEEGGVPGYEQYF. The J gene is TRBJ2-7, the V gene TRBV29-1; 7 bases fit TRBD2. Germline CDR1 and CDR2: SQVTM and ANQGSEA. There are 15 residues in the CDR3. J was trimmed by 3 bases and V by 0 bases; bases with no gene match: 8.